The source of this T cell receptor beta chain is a study of follicular helper T cells after annual influenza vaccination. Study-level findings and limits: Change in circulating plasmablasts correlated with ICOS+CD38+ cTfh clonality change.

Time point of the sample: 2015-2016 season, pre-vaccination. Profiled with immunoSEQ multiplex PCR; TCRdb holds only in-frame clones, not every one. This sample yields 11,000 to 15,000 clones, of which about four fifths are seen a single time; 0.4% to 0.55% belongs to the top ten. A note on this clone: Antigen specificity is unknown.

The source material was CXCR5- memory CD4+ T cells sorted from blood, sampled on the day of influenza vaccination. This TCR came from an adult who received the influenza vaccine.

The CDR3: CSAFQGIEQFF. The CDR3 DNA is TGCAGTGCTTTCCAGGGAATTGAGCAGTTCTTC. The J gene is TRBJ2-1, the V gene TRBV20-1; TRBD1 might be the D (5 bases). The CDR3 totals 11 residues. Germline CDR1 and CDR2: DFQATT and SNEGSKA (reference sequence). Trimming took 5 bases from V and 9 from J, leaving 11 bases between them.